These T cell receptor beta chains were read from a single sample in a study of regulatory T cells in long-lasting Graves disease. TCRdb used MiXCR to reprocess the multiplex PCR reads, holding one entry per CDR3 protein. The sample has around 450,000 distinct CDR3 sequences, approximately 15% seen once. This sample was also put to use in a study of T cells in Graves' hyperthyroidism and ophthalmopathy.

The starting material was peripheral blood mononuclear cells (PBMCs), obtained at new diagnosis, from a patient treated with antithyroid drugs. Receptors were obtained from a woman between 35 and 50 years old with Graves disease. Each CDR3 is given with its conserved first and last residue. The D gene is left open where the match is weak. Clone size is given for some rows only: seen once, a few or many times, or a class if the clone is expanded.

>TRBD1|TRBV15|TRBJ2-6|NA
TGTGCCACCAGCAGGGCGACAGGGGTTGGGGCCAACGTCCTGACTTTC
CATSRATGVGANVLTF
>NA|TRBV6-2/TRBV6-3|TRBJ2-3|many
TGTGCCAGCAGTTACGGCAGGGTAGAAGATACGCAGTATTTT
CASSYGRVEDTQYF
>NA|TRBV30|TRBJ2-7|many
TGTGCCTGGAGTCAACCCGGGACTTGGGAGCAGTACTTC
CAWSQPGTWEQYF
>NA|TRBV7-3|TRBJ2-5|many
TGTGCCAGCAGCTTAATTGCCGGGGGCGAAGAGACCCAGTACTTC
CASSLIAGGEETQYF
>NA|TRBV19|TRBJ1-5|once
TGTGCCAGTAGTGGTGCGTGGGGTAGCAATCAGCCCCAGCATTTT
CASSGAWGSNQPQHF
>NA|TRBV15|TRBJ1-6|few
TGTGCCACCAGTCCCAGTTGGAGCTCCTATAATTCACCCCTCCACTTT
CATSPSWSSYNSPLHF
>NA|TRBV20-1|TRBJ2-1|NA
TGCAGTGCTCGAAGACGAGCCTCCTACAATGAGCAGTTCTTC
CSARRRASYNEQFF
>NA|TRBV7-9|TRBJ2-1|many
TGCGCCAGCAGCCCAGGGTTCTACAATGAGCAGTTCTTC
CASSPGFYNEQFF
>TRBD1|TRBV11-2|TRBJ1-1|NA
TGTGCCAGCAGCACAGGGACAGTTGAGAACACTGAAGCTTTCTTT
CASSTGTVENTEAFF
>NA|TRBV28|TRBJ2-3|many
TGTGCCAGCAGTTCCCAGGGGGGTAACACAGATACGCAGTATTTT
CASSSQGGNTDTQYF
>NA|TRBV10-3|TRBJ2-5|many
TGTGCCATCAGCCTCCGGGACGGAGAGACCCAGTACTTC
CAISLRDGETQYF
>TRBD1|TRBV10-3|TRBJ1-2|many
TGTGCCATCTCCGGGACAGGATTATCTAACTATGGCTACACCTTC
CAISGTGLSNYGYTF
>TRBD2|TRBV10-3|TRBJ2-3|many
TGTGCCATCAGCGGGACTAGCGGGAGAGGGCTTGTCCCAGATACGCAGTATTTT
CAISGTSGRGLVPDTQYF
>NA|TRBV19|TRBJ2-2|NA
TGTGCCAGTAGAGCAGGGGCGGACACCGGGGAGCTGTTTTTT
CASRAGADTGELFF
>TRBD1|TRBV6-1|TRBJ2-1|few
TGTGCCAGCAGCCGAGACAGGGGGACCTACAATGAGCAGTTCTTC
CASSRDRGTYNEQFF
>NA|TRBV6-2/TRBV6-3|TRBJ1-1|many
TGTGCCAGCAGTTACTTTCAGGGCTTGAACACTGAAGCTTTCTTT
CASSYFQGLNTEAFF
>NA|TRBV28|TRBJ1-5|few
TGTGCCAGCAGCGATCAATTAGGAACCGCGACGGGCAATCAGCCCCAGCATTTT
CASSDQLGTATGNQPQHF
>NA|TRBV6-1|TRBJ1-1|many
TGTGCCAGCAAAACAGGGTTTTCGGACACTGAAGCTTTCTTT
CASKTGFSDTEAFF
>TRBD1|TRBV7-9|TRBJ2-5|few
TGTGCCAGCAGTCGACAGGGGGGACAGACCCAGTACTTC
CASSRQGGQTQYF
>NA|TRBV20-1|TRBJ2-7|many
TGCAGTGCTAGGCTAGCGAGCTCCTACGAGCAGTACTTC
CSARLASSYEQYF
>TRBD2|TRBV6-2/TRBV6-3|TRBJ2-1|many
TGTGCCAGCAGGGCCCGAAGCGGGATCTCCTACAATGAGCAGTTCTTC
CASRARSGISYNEQFF
>NA|TRBV5-4|TRBJ2-2|NA
TGTGCCAGCAGCCCGTCAGACAGGGAGGGCACCGGGGAGCTGTTTTTT
CASSPSDREGTGELFF
>NA|TRBV28|TRBJ2-1|NA
TGTGCCAGCAGTTTAGCGGAGAGATACAATGAGCAGTTCTTC
CASSLAERYNEQFF
>NA|TRBV20-1|TRBJ1-5|many
TGCAGTGCTAGAGCTTCAGATTATAGCAATCAGCCCCAGCATTTT
CSARASDYSNQPQHF
>NA|TRBV11-2|TRBJ2-6|many
TGTGCCAGCAGCTCACCGAGGGCAGGGGCATATGGGGCCAACGTCCTGACTTTC
CASSSPRAGAYGANVLTF
>NA|TRBV7-9|TRBJ1-5|many
TGTGCCAGCAGCATCCGGGACAATCAGCCCCAGCATTTT
CASSIRDNQPQHF
>TRBD1|TRBV24-1|TRBJ2-2|many
TGTGCCACCAGTGATTTAGGGCAGGGGGACACCGGGGAGCTGTTTTTT
CATSDLGQGDTGELFF
>TRBD1|TRBV7-3|TRBJ2-1|NA
TGTGCCAGCAGCCACCGGACAGGGGTCAACAATGAGCAGTTCTTC
CASSHRTGVNNEQFF